This passage covers 9 T cell receptor beta chains from one sample sequenced in a study of cytomegalovirus exposure and HLA in healthy donors. Primers: 60 Vbeta forward and 13 Jbeta reverse. The protocol was immunoSEQ multiplex PCR, while the TCRdb copy is restricted to in-frame clones and leaves out a portion. The sample gives about 220,000 clones, roughly 70% of which show up once; roughly 2% is in the top ten. The specimen was PBMCs. All receptors come from a woman aged 25-40 years in good health and CMV-seronegative.

The V gene is TRBV6-9, the J gene TRBJ2-1; 12 positions match TRBD2. V lost 5 bases and J lost 6; bases outside the gene matches: 2. Per germline, CDR1 MNHGY and CDR2 SVAAGI. This CDR3 spans 14 amino acids. The CDR3 is CASSRTSGVNEQFF. The CDR3 DNA reads as TGTGCCAGCAGTAGGACTAGCGGGGTCAATGAGCAGTTCTTC.

On this clone: An end of the junction does not agree with germline; a read error may underlie this. The CDR3 is CSSSSPGLAGVGEQFF. The CDR3 DNA reads as TGTTCCAGCAGTTCTCCGGGACTAGCGGGAGTCGGCGAGCAGTTCTTC. This chain joins TRBV7-9 and TRBJ2-1; 14 nucleotides align to TRBD2. The CDR3 contains 16 residues. From germline, CDR1 is SEHNR and CDR2 FQNEAQ (reference sequence).

This chain uses TRBV6-6 with TRBJ2-7; a possible D gene is TRBD2 (5 bases). This CDR3 has 14 residues. CDR1 and CDR2 (germline): MNHNY, SVGAGI (reference sequence). Trimming stripped 0 bases from V and 6 bases from J, with 12 bases between. CDR3 coding DNA: TGTGCCAGCAGTTACTCGAGAGCGGCGAGCGAGCAGTACTTC. Translation gives CASSYSRAASEQYF.

V and J are TRBV6-5 and TRBJ1-2, with 8 bases fitting TRBD1. Trimming cost V 10 bases and J 2 bases; bases outside gene matches: 6. Germline-derived CDR1 and CDR2 are MNHEY and SVGAGI. The CDR3 runs to 13 residues. Here the CDR3 reads CATTTGENYGYTF. In nucleotides, the CDR3 is TGTGCCACCACGACAGGGGAGAACTATGGCTACACCTTC.

This clone was seen a handful of times. The chain combines TRBV18 with TRBJ1-3; D ambiguous. Germline V gene lookup returns CDR1 KGHSH and CDR2 LQKENI. V was cut by 6 bases and J by 1 base, with 13 bases left in between. The CDR3 loop spans 15 amino acids. DNA of the CDR3: TGTGCCAGCTCGGCGTGGGTGGAGTCTGGAAACACCATATATTTT. This sequence encodes CASSAWVESGNTIYF.

Worth noting for this clone: A much larger clone sits a single nucleotide away, making a read error possible. The sample has other DNA sequences that encode this CDR3 too. V is TRBV27 and J is TRBJ1-5; 7 nucleotides match TRBD1. Looked up from germline, CDR1 is MNHEY and CDR2 is SMNVEV (reference sequence). This CDR3 has 13 residues. The V segment lost 5 bases and the J segment 4 bases; nucleotides outside the gene matches: 2. CDR3: CASSRQGNQPQHF. DNA of the CDR3: TGTGCCAGCAGTCGACAGGGTAATCAGCCCCAGCATTTT.

CDR3 region: CATSEENRGYSGYTF. The CDR3 DNA reads as TGTGCCACCTCCGAAGAAAACAGGGGTTATTCAGGCTACACCTTC. This chain joins TRBV6-1 and TRBJ1-2; TRBD1 aligns across 7 bases. V trimming: 10 bases; J trimming: 8 bases; junction bases outside the gene matches: 19. In germline, CDR1 is MNHNS, CDR2 SASEGT. This CDR3 has 15 amino acids.

V and J are TRBV6-1 and TRBJ1-1; D remains unclear. Germline V gene sequence: CDR1 MNHNS, CDR2 SASEGT. V shed 5 bases and J shed 7 bases, with 11 bases lying between them. This CDR3 spans 12 amino acids. The CDR3 DNA follows: TGTGCCAGCAGTTCGACCCGGGGTGAAGCTTTCTTT. This encodes CASSSTRGEAFF.

The chain has TRBV15 and TRBJ2-5; 9 nucleotides agree with TRBD1. Gene TRBJ2-7 matches the end of the DNA better, so the J call may be wrong. Germline values: CDR1 LNHNV, CDR2 YYDKDF (reference sequence). CDR3 size: 14 residues. The CDR3 reads CATSRDRGSYEQYF. The CDR3 DNA follows: TGTGCCACCAGCAGGGACAGGGGTTCCTACGAGCAGTACTTC.